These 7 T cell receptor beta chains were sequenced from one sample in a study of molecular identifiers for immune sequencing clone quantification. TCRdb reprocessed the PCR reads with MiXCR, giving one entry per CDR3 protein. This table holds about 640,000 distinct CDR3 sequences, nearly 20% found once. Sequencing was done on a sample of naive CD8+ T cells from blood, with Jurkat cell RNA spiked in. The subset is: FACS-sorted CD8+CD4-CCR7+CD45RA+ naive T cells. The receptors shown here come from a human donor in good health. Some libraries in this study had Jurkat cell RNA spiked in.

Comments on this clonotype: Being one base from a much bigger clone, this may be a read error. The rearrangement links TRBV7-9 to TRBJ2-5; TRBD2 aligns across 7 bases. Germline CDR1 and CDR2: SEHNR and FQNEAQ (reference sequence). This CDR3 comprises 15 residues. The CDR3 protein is CASQAGIAVRETQHF. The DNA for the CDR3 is TGTGCCAGTCAAGCGGGAATCGCAGTGAGGGAGACCCAGCACTTC.

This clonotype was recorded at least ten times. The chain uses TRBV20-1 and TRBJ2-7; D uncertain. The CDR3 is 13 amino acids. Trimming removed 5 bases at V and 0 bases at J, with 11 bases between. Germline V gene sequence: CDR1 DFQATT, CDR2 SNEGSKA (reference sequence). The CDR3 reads CSASQVSSYEQYF. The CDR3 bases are TGCAGTGCTTCCCAGGTATCCTCCTACGAGCAGTACTTC.

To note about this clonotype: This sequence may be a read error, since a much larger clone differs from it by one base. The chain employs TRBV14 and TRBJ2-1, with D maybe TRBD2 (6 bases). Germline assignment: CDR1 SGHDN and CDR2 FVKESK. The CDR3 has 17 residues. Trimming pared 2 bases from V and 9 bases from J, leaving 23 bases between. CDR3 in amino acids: CASSQWIGSGTGGEQFF. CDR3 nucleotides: TGTGCCAGCAGCCAATGGATCGGGAGCGGAACTGGTGGTGAGCAGTTCTTC.

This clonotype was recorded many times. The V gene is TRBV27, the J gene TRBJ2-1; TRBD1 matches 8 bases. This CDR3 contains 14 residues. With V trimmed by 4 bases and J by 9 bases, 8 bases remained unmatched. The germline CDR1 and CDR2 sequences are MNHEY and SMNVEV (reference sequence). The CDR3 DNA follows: TGTGCCAGCAGTTATCAGGGGGCCCAATTTGAGCAGTTCTTC. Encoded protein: CASSYQGAQFEQFF.

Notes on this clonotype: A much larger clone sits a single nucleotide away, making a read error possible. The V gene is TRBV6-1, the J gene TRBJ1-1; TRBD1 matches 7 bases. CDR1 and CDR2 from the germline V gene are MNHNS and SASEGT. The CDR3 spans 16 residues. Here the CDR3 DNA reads TGTACCAGCAGTGAAGCGAGGACAGGCCCGGCTTCTGAAGCTTTCTTT. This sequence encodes CTSSEARTGPASEAFF.

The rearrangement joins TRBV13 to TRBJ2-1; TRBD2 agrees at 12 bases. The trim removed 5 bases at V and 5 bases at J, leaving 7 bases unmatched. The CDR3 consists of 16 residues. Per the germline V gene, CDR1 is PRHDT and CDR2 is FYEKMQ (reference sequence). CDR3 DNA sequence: TGTGCCAGCAGCCTCCCGACTAGCGGGAGAGACAATGAGCAGTTCTTC. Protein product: CASSLPTSGRDNEQFF.

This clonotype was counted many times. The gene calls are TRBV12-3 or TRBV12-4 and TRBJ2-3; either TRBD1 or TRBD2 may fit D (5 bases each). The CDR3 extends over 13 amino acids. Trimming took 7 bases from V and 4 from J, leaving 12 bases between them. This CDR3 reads CASTGDHSDTQYF. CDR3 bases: TGTGCCAGCACCGGGGACCACTCAGATACGCAGTATTTT.